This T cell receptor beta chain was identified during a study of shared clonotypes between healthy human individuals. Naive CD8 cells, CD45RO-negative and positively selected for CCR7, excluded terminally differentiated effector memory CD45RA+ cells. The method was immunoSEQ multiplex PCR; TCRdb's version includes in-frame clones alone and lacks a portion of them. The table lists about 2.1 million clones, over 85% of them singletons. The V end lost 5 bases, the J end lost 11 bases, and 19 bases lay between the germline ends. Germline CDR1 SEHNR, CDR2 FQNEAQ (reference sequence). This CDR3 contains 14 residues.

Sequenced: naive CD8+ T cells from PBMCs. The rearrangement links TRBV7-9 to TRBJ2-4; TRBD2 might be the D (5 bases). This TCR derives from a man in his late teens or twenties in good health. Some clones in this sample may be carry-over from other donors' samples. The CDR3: CASSAEEWLGVQYF. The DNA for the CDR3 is TGTGCCAGCAGCGCGGAGGAATGGTTGGGTGTTCAGTACTTC.